The 32 T cell receptor beta chains given below trace back to one sample, sequenced in a study of cytomegalovirus exposure and HLA in healthy donors listed by TCRdb under 2017. Library construction relied on the immunoSEQ multiplex PCR assay. For the multiplex PCR, a mixture combining 60 forward primers for TCR Vbeta segments and 13 reverse primers for TCR Jbeta segments was used. In TCRdb, the immuneACCESS table is reduced to in-frame sequences with V and J assigned. These tables do not hold every clone; where another copy was compared, an unresolved V gene accounts for under half, and the others remain unexplained. The sample yields some 150,000 clones; 79% were counted once. 0.95% to 1.4% of the sample goes to the ten largest clones. The specimen was PBMCs. Source of these receptors: a male donor in good health and CMV-seronegative.

The rearrangement links TRBV9 to TRBJ1-1, with D tentatively TRBD1 (6 bases). Germline V gene data show CDR1 as SGDLS and CDR2 as YYNGEE. The CDR3 sequence is 15 residues long. V lost 4 bases and J 4 bases, leaving 17 bases between the germline ends. The CDR3 DNA reads as TGTGCCAGCAGCCCGACAGGTCTTAGTGCCACTGAAGCTTTCTTT. Its protein is CASSPTGLSATEAFF.

The chain is built from TRBV5-1 and TRBJ2-4; no firm D call. Trimming took off 1 base at V and 1 base at J, with 6 bases between the two ends. The germline CDR1 and CDR2 sequences are SGHRS and YFSETQ. CDR3 size: 14 residues. CDR3 coding DNA: TGCGCCAGCAGCTTGACTTCGGCCAAAAACATTCAGTACTTC. This gives the protein CASSLTSAKNIQYF.

This clone has only a few counts. CDR3 loop: CASSLLGELNTEAFF. The CDR3 DNA sequence: TGTGCCAGCAGTTTGCTAGGGGAATTGAACACTGAAGCTTTCTTT. The genes are TRBV25-1 and TRBJ1-1; a weak D match, TRBD1 (5 bases). V lost 5 bases to trimming and J lost 0 bases, with 13 bases between them. Germline CDR1 and CDR2: MGHDK and SYGVNS. CDR3 length equals 15 residues.

This clone turned up a few times. The chain combines TRBV2 with TRBJ2-6, with unresolved D. The CDR3 is 15 residues long. The germline V gene has CDR1 SNHLY and CDR2 FYNNEI. Trimming pared 6 bases from V and 0 bases from J, leaving 9 bases between. CDR3 protein: CASSHRDSGANVLTF. The CDR3 DNA reads TGTGCCAGCAGCCACAGAGACTCTGGGGCCAACGTCCTGACTTTC.

The gene calls are TRBV18 and TRBJ1-2, with D perhaps matching TRBD1 (5 bases). CDR1 and CDR2 from the germline V gene are KGHSH and LQKENI. Trimming shortened V by 4 bases and J by 4 bases, and 16 bases separated the two germline ends. The CDR3 is 15 residues long. Written as DNA, the CDR3 is TGTGCCAGCTCACAATCTAAAGAACAGGTCTATGGCTACACCTTC. It encodes CASSQSKEQVYGYTF.

The chain uses TRBV1 and TRBJ2-1; the DNA was not compared with TRBD2, the D call given in the table. TRBV1 is designated a pseudogene. The CDR3 has 18 residues. The CDR3 protein is CTSSQDLSGLAAYNEQFF. Written as DNA, the CDR3 is TGCACCAGCAGCCAAGATCTTTCCGGACTAGCGGCTTACAATGAGCAGTTCTTC.

V and J are TRBV6-6 and TRBJ1-2, with a tentative D call TRBD1 (6 bases). The CDR3 has 11 amino acids. Germline CDR1 and CDR2: MNHNY and SVGAGI (reference sequence). The V and J ends lost 7 bases and 7 bases respectively, with 10 bases between them. CDR3 loop: CASNRDGGYTF. For the CDR3, the DNA is TGTGCCAGCAACAGGGATGGTGGCTACACCTTC.

The rearrangement uses TRBV6-5 and TRBJ1-6, with TRBD1 matching 9 bases. The CDR3 runs 15 residues. The V gene end was trimmed by 6 bases and the J gene end by 10 bases; junction bases not matched to a gene: 10. Per the germline V gene, CDR1 is MNHEY and CDR2 is SVGAGI. The CDR3 bases are TGTGCCAGCAGCAAACCGGGACAGGGATTATCACCCCTCCACTTT. This translates into CASSKPGQGLSPLHF.

The genes are TRBV6-5 and TRBJ2-7; possible D gene TRBD1, 6 bases. CDR3 length: 14 amino acids. Trimming stripped 5 bases from V and 2 bases from J, with 13 bases between. The germline V gene has CDR1 MNHEY and CDR2 SVGAGI. CDR3 loop: CASSPGQSTYEQYF. The CDR3 DNA reads TGTGCCAGCAGTCCCGGACAGTCCACCTACGAGCAGTACTTC.

The J gene is TRBJ1-6, the V gene TRBV7-9; TRBD1 matches at 8 bases. Trimming removed 5 bases from V and 4 bases from J; junction bases left unmatched: 7. The CDR3 covers 16 residues. Germline CDR1 reads SEHNR; CDR2 reads FQNEAQ (reference sequence). CDR3 in DNA: TGTGCCAGCAGCGTCCAGGGGGCGGGTTATAATTCACCCCTCCACTTT. This translates into CASSVQGAGYNSPLHF.

V usage is TRBV5-4 and J usage is TRBJ1-1, with D hard to call. The V end was cut by 0 bases, the J end by 1 base, with 10 bases between. The CDR3 loop spans 15 amino acids. The V gene's germline CDR1 is SGHNT and CDR2 YYREEE (reference sequence). The CDR3: CASSLGPTQNTEAFF. The DNA for the CDR3 is TGTGCCAGCAGCTTGGGGCCAACACAGAACACTGAAGCTTTCTTT.

This sequence joins TRBV18 and TRBJ1-1, with D tentatively TRBD1 (6 bases). Germline V lookup: CDR1 KGHSH, CDR2 LQKENI. The CDR3 length is 15 residues. V was trimmed by 6 bases and J by 7 bases, leaving 21 bases between them. The CDR3 DNA follows: TGTGCCAGCTCTCAGGACAGCCTTAGAGGGGGTGAAGCTTTCTTT. Protein sequence: CASSQDSLRGGEAFF. Full variable domain (rest looked up from reference TRBV18 and TRBJ1-1): NAGVMQNPRHLVRRRGQEARLRCSPMKGHSHVYWYRQLPEEGLKFMVYLQKENIIDESGMPKERFSAEFPKEGPSILRIQQVVRGDSAAYFCASSQDSLRGGEAFFGQGTRLTVV.

The chain links TRBV27 to TRBJ2-2; 7 bases map to TRBD1. Germline V gene data show CDR1 as MNHEY and CDR2 as SMNVEV (reference sequence). CDR3 length: 16 amino acids. Trimming took 6 bases from V and 4 from J; bases not matched to a gene: 11. DNA of the CDR3: TGTGCCAGCAGAAGAACAGGGGATCCCCTCACCGGGGAGCTGTTTTTT. It translates to CASRRTGDPLTGELFF.

The CDR3 DNA reads TGTGCCAGCAGTGGGGGGGGTAGTCAGCCCCAGCATTTT. Residues: CASSGGGSQPQHF. This chain links TRBV6-1 with TRBJ1-5; D possibly corresponds to TRBD1 (5 bases). The germline V and J ends were trimmed by 4 bases and 6 bases, with 10 bases remaining between them. Germline V lookup: CDR1 MNHNS, CDR2 SASEGT. There are 13 residues in the CDR3.

This clone was seen once. V is TRBV5-8 and J is TRBJ2-4, with unresolved D. Germline V lookup: CDR1 SGHTS, CDR2 YDEGEE. V dropped 4 bases and J dropped 0 bases, with 23 bases sitting between them. The CDR3 is made up of 19 amino acids. Here the CDR3 DNA reads TGTGCCAGCAGCCTTACCTATCTCTCCGTAAACCTAGCCAAAAACATTCAGTACTTC. This codes for CASSLTYLSVNLAKNIQYF. Based on the CDR3 plus reference TRBV5-8 and TRBJ2-4, the full variable domain is EAGVTQSPTHLIKTRGQQATLRCSPISGHTSVYWYQQALGLGLQFLLWYDEGEERNRGNFPPRFSGRQFPNYSSELNVNALELEDSALYLCASSLTYLSVNLAKNIQYFGAGTRLSVL.

The J gene is TRBJ1-4, the V gene TRBV10-3, with 7 bases that match TRBD1. Germline-derived CDR1 and CDR2 are ENHRY and SYGVKD. CDR3 length equals 13 residues. V lost 10 bases and J lost 3; bases outside the gene matches: 5. The CDR3 region is CATTQGSNEKLFF. The CDR3 DNA is TGTGCCACCACACAGGGGTCTAATGAAAAACTGTTTTTT.

The table lists this clone with a count of one. This chain joins TRBV9 and TRBJ1-1; 8 bases match TRBD1. Losses at the gene ends were 5 bases for V and 4 bases for J; bases not matched to a gene: 7. This CDR3 has 14 residues. Germline V gene lookup returns CDR1 SGDLS and CDR2 YYNGEE. The chain's CDR3 is CASSTTGAGTEAFF. The CDR3 DNA sequence: TGTGCCAGCAGTACGACAGGGGCCGGCACTGAAGCTTTCTTT.

The chain couples TRBV2 to TRBJ1-2; no clear D gene. Looked up from germline, CDR1 is SNHLY and CDR2 is FYNNEI. The CDR3 length is 12 residues. V dropped 6 bases and J dropped 4 bases, with 9 bases sitting between them. The CDR3: CASSPYSYGYTF. The CDR3 coding sequence is TGTGCCAGCAGCCCCTACTCCTATGGCTACACCTTC.

The chain links TRBV7-9 to TRBJ2-2; TRBD2 agrees at 9 bases. CDR1 is SEHNR, CDR2 FQNEAQ, per germline (reference sequence). Unmatched junction bases numbered 4, after V lost 5 bases and J lost 0 bases. CDR3 length: 16 residues. This chain's CDR3 is CASSRRGGANTGELFF. CDR3 nucleotides: TGTGCCAGCAGCCGCCGCGGGGGGGCGAACACCGGGGAGCTGTTTTTT.

CDR3 loop: CATSRDWSSDEQYF. The CDR3, as DNA: TGTGCCACCAGCAGAGATTGGAGTTCGGACGAGCAGTACTTC. V gene TRBV15 combines with J gene TRBJ2-7; D ambiguous. The CDR3 sequence is 14 residues long. Trimming left V 0 bases short and J 5 bases short, with 11 bases between. CDR1 and CDR2 (germline): LNHNV, YYDKDF (reference sequence).

CDR3 nucleotide sequence: TGCGCCAGCAGTGAGTCCAGGATTTACGAGCAGTACTTC. It encodes CASSESRIYEQYF. This rearrangement joins TRBV10-2 to TRBJ2-7; unclear D gene. Trimming shortened V by 0 bases and J by 4 bases, and 7 bases separated the two germline ends. This CDR3 has 13 amino acids. Germline V gives CDR1 WSHSY, CDR2 SAAADI.

The gene calls are TRBV5-6 and TRBJ2-2; tentatively, D is TRBD1 (5 bases). CDR1 is SGHDT and CDR2 is YYEEEE in the germline V gene. The CDR3 is 14 residues long. With 4 bases removed from V and 1 base from J, the gap between germline ends came to 8 bases. The DNA for the CDR3 is TGTGCCAGCAGCCGACAGCTGAACACCGGGGAGCTGTTTTTT. It translates to CASSRQLNTGELFF.

V gene TRBV27 combines with J gene TRBJ1-1, with D perhaps TRBD1 (6 bases). The CDR3 consists of 16 residues. V was clipped by 4 bases and J by 2 bases, with 17 bases between them. Germline V gives CDR1 MNHEY, CDR2 SMNVEV (reference sequence). In DNA form, the CDR3 reads TGTGCCAGCAGTTCGGCCCTCGGGGGGCGTAACACTGAAGCTTTCTTT. It translates to CASSSALGGRNTEAFF.

This clone has just one count. This chain joins TRBV5-4 and TRBJ2-5; TRBD2 is a possible D gene (6 bases). V lost 3 bases to trimming and J lost 4 bases, with 13 bases between them. In germline, CDR1 is SGHNT, CDR2 YYREEE (reference sequence). CDR3 length: 14 residues. CDR3 sequence reads: CASSSYVGGETQYF. The CDR3 DNA follows: TGTGCCAGCAGCTCTTACGTGGGGGGAGAGACCCAGTACTTC.

This chain links TRBV7-2 with TRBJ2-5, with 8 nucleotides matching TRBD2. V lost 3 bases to trimming and J lost 4 bases; unmatched junction nucleotides: 7. Germline CDR1 reads SGHTA; CDR2 reads FQGNSA. The CDR3 extends over 15 amino acids. The CDR3 bases are TGTGCCAGCAGCTTCCAGTCGGGGGGGCCAGAGACCCAGTACTTC. Its protein is CASSFQSGGPETQYF.

The CDR3: CASSLQRGQETQYF. The DNA of the CDR3 is TGTGCCAGCAGCCTCCAGCGCGGCCAAGAGACCCAGTACTTC. The rearrangement links TRBV7-2 to TRBJ2-5; D gene unclear. The CDR3 spans 14 residues. Germline loops: CDR1 SGHTA, CDR2 FQGNSA. V was shortened by 5 bases and J by 1 base, with 11 bases between the two germline ends.

In this sample, this clone turned up many times. V and J are TRBV4-3 and TRBJ1-6; the D gene is possibly TRBD1 (5 bases). The CDR3 loop spans 15 amino acids. CDR1 is LGHNA and CDR2 is YSLEER in the germline V gene. The V end was cut by 1 base, the J end by 10 bases, with 14 bases between. The CDR3 nucleotides are TGCGCCAGCAGCCAAGGGGGGGACGGCGGGTCACCCCTCCACTTT. It specifies CASSQGGDGGSPLHF.

The V call is TRBV9, the J call TRBJ1-1; 7 bases agree with TRBD1. The trim removed 2 bases at V and 5 bases at J, leaving 6 bases unmatched. The CDR3 covers 14 residues. CDR1 and CDR2 (germline): SGDLS, YYNGEE. CDR3 in amino acids: CASSVGQLRTEAFF. The DNA of the CDR3 is TGTGCCAGCAGCGTGGGACAGCTGAGGACTGAAGCTTTCTTT.

The genes are TRBV13 and TRBJ2-1, with 16 bases fitting TRBD2. The CDR3 covers 18 residues. Losses at the gene ends were 0 bases for V and 7 bases for J; bases not matched to a gene: 6. Germline V gives CDR1 PRHDT, CDR2 FYEKMQ (reference sequence). CDR3 protein: CASSLGAGTSGGANEQFF. CDR3 sequence (DNA): TGTGCCAGCAGCTTAGGAGCCGGGACTAGCGGGGGGGCAAATGAGCAGTTCTTC.

V usage is TRBV13 and J usage is TRBJ2-7; D is uncertain. V lost 4 bases and J lost 5, with 12 bases in between. Germline V gene lookup returns CDR1 PRHDT and CDR2 FYEKMQ (reference sequence). The CDR3 is made up of 13 amino acids. CDR3 loop: CASSSWAVHEQYF. The CDR3 nucleotides read TGTGCCAGCAGCTCCTGGGCCGTGCACGAGCAGTACTTC.

CDR3 region: CASSLQGAYGYTF. The DNA for the CDR3 is TGTGCCAGCAGCCTACAGGGGGCCTATGGCTACACCTTC. The chain employs TRBV2 and TRBJ1-2, with 9 positions matching TRBD1. Germline CDR1 reads SNHLY; CDR2 reads FYNNEI. The CDR3 loop spans 13 amino acids. The junction had 3 bases not matched to a gene; V was cut back by 6 bases and J by 4 bases. Complete variable domain (other parts from reference TRBV2 and TRBJ1-2): EPEVTQTPSHQVTQMGQEVILRCVPISNHLYFYWYRQILGQKVEFLVSFYNNEISEKSEIFDDQFSVERPDGSNFTLKIRSTKLEDSAMYFCASSLQGAYGYTFGSGTRLTVV.

J is TRBJ2-2 and V is TRBV5-1, with 9 positions matching TRBD1. V was pared by 4 bases and J by 3 bases, with 7 bases of the junction left unmatched. Germline-derived CDR1 and CDR2 are SGHRS and YFSETQ. The CDR3 spans 16 residues. CDR3 bases: TGCGCCAGCAGCGTACAGGGGGCGAGGCACACCGGGGAGCTGTTTTTT. Its translation is CASSVQGARHTGELFF.